What follows describes a single TCR beta chain. The antigen remains unidentified. The sample comes from a study of OX40 agonist ivuxolimab in advanced cancers. Study overall: Age averaged approximately 60 years (range roughly 23 to 85), and more than 80% were male. Study-wide results and caveats: Among T cells, CD8+ cells averaged more expanded clones than CD4+ cells. The antigens recognized by the expanded peripheral T cells, that is their antigen specificity, were not determined.

Clones were read by immunoSEQ multiplex PCR, and TCRdb kept only the in-frame ones, dropping some. Among 30,000 to 45,000 clones, around 82% were seen once, and the ten largest hold about 1.7%. The J segment lost 6 bases and the V segment lost 0 bases, leaving 9 bases of the junction unmatched. Germline V gives CDR1 LNHDA, CDR2 SQIVND (reference sequence). The CDR3 has 17 amino acids. The V call is TRBV19, the J call TRBJ2-2; 8 nucleotides line up with TRBD2. Source: CD4+ or CD8+ T cells sorted from blood, taken in a trial of the OX40 agonist ivuxolimab. This TCR derives from an adult with an advanced solid tumor such as melanoma, head and neck, liver or kidney cancer. DNA for the CDR3: TGTGCCAGTAGTATAGATTTCGGGAGGGGTAGACCCGGGGAGCTGTTTTTT. Encoded protein: CASSIDFGRGRPGELFF.